The 27 T cell receptor beta chains below all came from one sample that was sequenced in a study of blood T cells in healthy people across ages. PCR was performed a second time for 7 to 11 cycles using a sample-barcoded 5' primer and a J-beta primer mix. Using its own MiXCR run on the 5' RACE reads, TCRdb lists one record per CDR3 protein. The profile shows approximately 940,000 distinct CDR3 sequences, roughly 50% of them singletons. Sequencing was done on a sample of blood. These receptors originate from a man younger than 40 in good health.

This rearrangement joins TRBV10-3 to TRBJ2-3; D uncertain. The V and J ends lost 5 bases and 6 bases respectively, with 18 bases between them. Germline CDR1 and CDR2: ENHRY and SYGVKD. The CDR3 runs 15 residues. CDR3 DNA: TGTGCCATCAGTACGCGGCAGAGTTACACGGATACGCAGTATTTT. Its translation is CAISTRQSYTDTQYF.

This clonotype appeared a few times. This chain uses TRBV11-1 with TRBJ2-3; D is tentatively TRBD1 or TRBD2 (5 bases each). The germline V and J ends were trimmed by 4 bases and 5 bases, with 22 bases remaining between them. The CDR3 consists of 17 residues. Germline CDR1 is SGHAT and CDR2 is FQDESV (reference sequence). DNA of the CDR3: TGTGCCAGCAGCTCCCCCGGGACCGCAGTGGCGAGAGATACGCAGTATTTT. It codes for CASSSPGTAVARDTQYF.

The CDR3 DNA is TGTGCCAGCAGCCACCCGGGACAGGGGGAAAAACTGTTTTTT. As protein: CASSHPGQGEKLFF. The V and J genes are TRBV4-2 and TRBJ1-4; 10 bases are a match to TRBD1. V dropped 3 bases and J dropped 8; count of bases not matched to a gene: 3. CDR1 LGHNA and CDR2 YNFKEQ come from the germline V gene. The CDR3 runs to 14 residues.

The chain joins TRBV5-5 to TRBJ1-5; no clear D. This CDR3 has 13 residues. With 4 bases removed from V and 6 bases from J, the gap between germline ends came to 11 bases. Per the germline V gene, CDR1 is SGHKS and CDR2 is YYEKEE (reference sequence). CDR3 DNA: TGTGCCAGCAGCCAGCTAACGGGTCAGCCCCAGCATTTT. Protein product: CASSQLTGQPQHF. Filled out from reference TRBV5-5 and TRBJ1-5, the complete variable domain reads DAGVTQSPTHLIKTRGQQVTLRCSPISGHKSVSWYQQVLGQGPQFIFQYYEKEERGRGNFPDRFSARQFPNYSSELNVNALLLGDSALYLCASSQLTGQPQHFGDGTRLSIL.

This clonotype was counted at least ten times. V is TRBV29-1 and J is TRBJ2-3; D is perhaps TRBD1 (6 bases). Germline CDR1 reads SQVTM; CDR2 reads ANQGSEA. Trimming removed 4 bases at V and 0 bases at J, with 8 bases between. The length of the CDR3 is 13 residues. Written as DNA, the CDR3 is TGCAGCGTTGTAGGGGGTAGCACAGATACGCAGTATTTT. Amino acid sequence: CSVVGGSTDTQYF.

This clonotype occurred once. The chain links TRBV20-1 to TRBJ1-4; 8 nucleotides line up with TRBD1. The CDR3 runs to 18 residues. V shed 0 bases, J shed 8 bases, and the junction held 17 bases outside the gene matches. From germline, CDR1 is DFQATT and CDR2 SNEGSKA (reference sequence). CDR3 amino acids: CSARDRGDRGPGSEKLFF. CDR3 bases: TGCAGTGCTAGAGATCGGGGAGACAGGGGCCCCGGTAGCGAAAAACTGTTTTTT.

The chain combines TRBV4-2 with TRBJ1-1; 8 nucleotides agree with TRBD1. CDR3 length: 14 residues. V lost 8 bases and J lost 6; bases outside the gene matches: 11. Germline CDR1 reads LGHNA; CDR2 reads YNFKEQ. The CDR3 DNA follows: TGTGCCAGCTCACCCCAGGGGGCGGGGGCTGAAGCTTTCTTT. Protein: CASSPQGAGAEAFF.

As to this clonotype: An end of the junction does not agree with germline; a read error may underlie this. The gene calls are TRBV6-1 and TRBJ2-4; D is ambiguous. The J call may not be correct, given that the DNA end is closer to TRBJ2-7. Germline values: CDR1 MNHNS, CDR2 SASEGT. The CDR3 length is 15 residues. The CDR3 DNA reads TGTGCCAGTAGTGAGTCGGGTGGGCCCTCCTACGAGCAGTACTTC. Protein sequence: CASSESGGPSYEQYF.

The sample holds a few counts of this clonotype. V and J are TRBV12-3 or TRBV12-4 and TRBJ2-7; 7 bases align to TRBD1. V was pared by 5 bases and J by 3 bases, with 4 bases of the junction left unmatched. The CDR3 is 13 residues long. CDR3 amino acids: CASSVRQGYEQYF. Here the CDR3 DNA reads TGTGCCAGCAGTGTCCGACAGGGCTACGAGCAGTACTTC.

The chain employs TRBV3-1 and TRBJ2-3; D unresolved. V lost 1 base, J lost 0 bases, and 8 bases lay in between. The CDR3 consists of 15 residues. Germline values: CDR1 LGHDT, CDR2 YNNKEL (reference sequence). The CDR3 spells CASSQGSQSTDTQYF. In DNA, the CDR3 is TGTGCCAGCAGCCAAGGCTCTCAAAGCACAGATACGCAGTATTTT.

This rearrangement joins TRBV20-1 to TRBJ1-6; a possible D gene is TRBD1 (5 bases). The CDR3 is 15 residues long. The V end was cut by 2 bases, the J end by 10 bases, with 18 bases between. Germline V gives CDR1 DFQATT, CDR2 SNEGSKA (reference sequence). The CDR3 nucleotides read TGCAGTGCTAGAACAAACGCAGGGTTTGGGTCACCCCTCCACTTT. The encoded protein is CSARTNAGFGSPLHF.

This clonotype showed up just once. The DNA for the CDR3 is TGCAGTGCTAGAGATGCCAGGGGGGCCGGAGGTGAGCAGTACTTC. Its translation is CSARDARGAGGEQYF. J is TRBJ2-5 and V is TRBV20-1; weak D call: TRBD1 (7 bases). The CDR3 length is 15 residues. V lost 0 bases and J lost 11, with 22 bases in between. Germline assignment: CDR1 DFQATT and CDR2 SNEGSKA (reference sequence).

The gene calls are TRBV6-1 and TRBJ2-7; no reliable D call. This CDR3 has 14 residues. Between the trimmed V and J ends, which lost 8 bases and 0 bases, there was a span of 14 bases. Germline assignment: CDR1 MNHNS and CDR2 SASEGT. CDR3 loop: CASEELGHSYEQYF. CDR3 sequence (DNA): TGTGCCAGCGAGGAGTTAGGGCACTCCTACGAGCAGTACTTC.

This clonotype was found many times. The rearrangement links TRBV5-6 to TRBJ2-7; the D is unclear. Germline CDR1 reads SGHDT; CDR2 reads YYEEEE. The CDR3 consists of 13 residues. V lost 4 bases to trimming and J lost 3 bases, with 11 bases between them. CDR3 DNA: TGTGCCAGCAGCCTTTCCGGGCTCTACGAGCAGTACTTC. This codes for CASSLSGLYEQYF.

The rearrangement joins TRBV19 to TRBJ2-1, with a tentative D call TRBD1 (5 bases). Germline assignment: CDR1 LNHDA and CDR2 SQIVND (reference sequence). The V end was cut by 8 bases, the J end by 0 bases, with 14 bases between. The CDR3 length is 15 residues. CDR3 protein: CASGKQELSYNEQFF. In DNA, the CDR3 is TGTGCCAGTGGGAAACAGGAACTCTCCTACAATGAGCAGTTCTTC.

The chain carries TRBV29-1 and TRBJ1-1; D not certain. In germline, CDR1 is SQVTM, CDR2 ANQGSEA. The CDR3 is 12 amino acids. The ends were cut back, 4 bases at V and 7 bases at J, with 13 bases in the middle. This CDR3 reads CSVGTSTVEAFF. CDR3 nucleotides: TGCAGCGTTGGGACTTCTACAGTTGAAGCTTTCTTT.

This rearrangement joins TRBV20-1 to TRBJ2-7; D might be TRBD2 (6 bases). The J call may be faulty, since TRBJ2-5 better matches the DNA end. Germline V CDR1 and CDR2: DFQATT, SNEGSKA (reference sequence). This CDR3 contains 10 residues. The DNA of the CDR3 is TGCAGTGGACTAGGGGAGACCCAGTACTTC. Translation gives CSGLGETQYF.

Regarding this clonotype: A clone one base away is much larger, so this may be a read error. This rearrangement joins TRBV5-1 to TRBJ2-1; D ambiguous. Deletions cut 1 base from V and 3 bases from J, with 11 bases between. CDR1 is SGHRS and CDR2 is YFSETQ in the germline V gene. CDR3 length equals 15 residues. The CDR3 loop reads CASSLSRQSYNEQFF. The CDR3 DNA reads TGCGCCAGCAGCTTGTCTCGCCAGAGCTACAATGAGCAGTTCTTC.

The chain uses TRBV28 and TRBJ1-6; no firm D call. This CDR3 comprises 18 residues. CDR1 and CDR2 (germline): MDHEN, SYDVKM. Trimming pared 6 bases from V and 0 bases from J, leaving 18 bases between. In DNA, the CDR3 is TGTGCCAGCAGCTCCTCTGTCCTACGGAGCTCCTATAATTCACCCCTCCACTTT. As protein: CASSSSVLRSSYNSPLHF.

The rearrangement joins TRBV30 to TRBJ1-4, with D tentatively TRBD1 (5 bases). The germline V gene encodes CDR1 GTSNPN and CDR2 SVGIG (reference sequence). The germline V and J ends were trimmed by 2 bases and 7 bases, with 14 bases remaining between them. CDR3 length: 14 amino acids. CDR3 sequence: CAWSPRDGGEKLFF. The CDR3 nucleotides are TGTGCCTGGAGTCCTCGGGACGGAGGTGAAAAACTGTTTTTT.

V usage is TRBV2 and J usage is TRBJ2-1; D possibly corresponds to TRBD2 (6 bases). Trimming took 5 bases from V and 7 from J, leaving 18 bases between them. CDR1 and CDR2 (germline): SNHLY, FYNNEI. The CDR3 is 15 amino acids. The CDR3, as DNA: TGTGCCAGCAGTACCGGACGGGACTTCACGAATGAGCAGTTCTTC. This sequence encodes CASSTGRDFTNEQFF.

This clonotype was counted many times. The J gene is TRBJ2-7, the V gene TRBV6-2 or TRBV6-3; maybe TRBD1 (7 bases). The CDR3 has 15 amino acids. Germline V CDR1 and CDR2: MNHEY, SVGEGT. The V end lost 2 bases, the J end lost 4 bases, and 15 bases lay between the germline ends. CDR3 residues: CASSYGSQGGYEQYF. CDR3 nucleotides: TGTGCCAGCAGTTACGGATCCCAGGGGGGTTACGAGCAGTACTTC.

V is TRBV27 and J is TRBJ2-5, with TRBD2 matching 14 bases. The assigned J gene may be wrong: the sequence end matches TRBJ2-7 better. The germline gives CDR1 MNHEY, CDR2 SMNVEV (reference sequence). The CDR3 has 17 residues. CDR3 residues: CASSRGLAGVSRYEQYF. CDR3 DNA: TGTGCCAGCAGTAGGGGACTAGCGGGAGTGAGTCGGTACGAGCAGTACTTC.

This chain uses TRBV7-9 with TRBJ2-1, with 11 positions matching TRBD2. Looked up from germline, CDR1 is SEHNR and CDR2 is FQNEAQ (reference sequence). This CDR3 comprises 15 residues. The V gene end was trimmed by 5 bases and the J gene end by 10 bases; junction bases not matched to a gene: 10. Here the CDR3 DNA reads TGTGCCAGCAGCCCCACCGGGACTAGCGGTCAGGAGCAGTTCTTC. Amino acid sequence: CASSPTGTSGQEQFF.

This rearrangement joins TRBV4-1 to TRBJ1-4; possible D gene TRBD1, 6 bases. V was trimmed by 7 bases and J by 2 bases, leaving 20 bases between them. The CDR3 is 17 amino acids. The V gene's germline CDR1 is MGHRA and CDR2 YSYEKL. The CDR3 DNA is TGCGCCAGCAAGGCGCTTTTGCAGGGGCGGACTAATGAAAAACTGTTTTTT. Its translation is CASKALLQGRTNEKLFF.

This clonotype was seen more than once but under ten times. The rearrangement joins TRBV3-1 to TRBJ2-1, with TRBD2 identical over 10 bases. Germline assignment: CDR1 LGHDT and CDR2 YNNKEL (reference sequence). The CDR3 is made up of 17 amino acids. Unmatched junction bases numbered 10, after V lost 1 base and J lost 7 bases. The CDR3 nucleotides are TGTGCCAGCAGCCAAGCGACAGCGGGGGGGCCTATGAATGAGCAGTTCTTC. Translated: CASSQATAGGPMNEQFF.

This clonotype was counted a few times. This chain uses TRBV7-9 with TRBJ1-1; possibly TRBD1 for D (5 bases). V shed 5 bases and J shed 0 bases, with 13 bases lying between them. Germline V lookup: CDR1 SEHNR, CDR2 FQNEAQ (reference sequence). The CDR3 covers 15 residues. CDR3 sequence (DNA): TGTGCCAGCAGCGCTCGACAGAAACTGAACACTGAAGCTTTCTTT. The encoded protein is CASSARQKLNTEAFF. The full variable domain, completed using reference TRBV7-9 and TRBJ1-1, is DTGVSQNPRHKITKRGQNVTFRCDPISEHNRLYWYRQTLGQGPEFLTYFQNEAQLEKSRLLSDRFSAERPKGSFSTLEIQRTEQGDSAMYLCASSARQKLNTEAFFGQGTRLTVV.